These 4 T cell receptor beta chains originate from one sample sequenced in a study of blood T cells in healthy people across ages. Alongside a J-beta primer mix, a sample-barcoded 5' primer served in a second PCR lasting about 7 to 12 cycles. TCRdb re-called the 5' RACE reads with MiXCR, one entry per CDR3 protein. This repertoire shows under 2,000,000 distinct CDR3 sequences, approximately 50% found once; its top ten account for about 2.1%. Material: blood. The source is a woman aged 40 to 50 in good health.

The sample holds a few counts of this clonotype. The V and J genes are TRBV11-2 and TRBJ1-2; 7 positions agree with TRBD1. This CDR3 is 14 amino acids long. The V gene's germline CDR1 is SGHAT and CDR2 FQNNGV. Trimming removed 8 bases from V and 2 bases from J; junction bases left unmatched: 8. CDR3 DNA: TGTGCCAGCGGCCATTGGGACAGCAACTATGGCTACACCTTC. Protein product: CASGHWDSNYGYTF.

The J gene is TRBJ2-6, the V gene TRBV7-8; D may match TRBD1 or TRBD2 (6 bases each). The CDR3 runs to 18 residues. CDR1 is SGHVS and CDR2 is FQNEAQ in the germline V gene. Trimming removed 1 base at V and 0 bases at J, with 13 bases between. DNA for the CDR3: TGTGCCAGCAGCTTAGGACAAGGGGGGCCCTCTGGGGCCAACGTCCTGACTTTC. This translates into CASSLGQGGPSGANVLTF.

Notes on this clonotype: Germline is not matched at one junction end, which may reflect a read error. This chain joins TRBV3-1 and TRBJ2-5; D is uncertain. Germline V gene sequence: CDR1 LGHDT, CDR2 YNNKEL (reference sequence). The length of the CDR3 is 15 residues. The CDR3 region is CTSSQLQSPLNEQYF. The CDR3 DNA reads TGTACCAGCAGCCAACTACAGTCACCCCTCAATGAGCAGTACTTC.

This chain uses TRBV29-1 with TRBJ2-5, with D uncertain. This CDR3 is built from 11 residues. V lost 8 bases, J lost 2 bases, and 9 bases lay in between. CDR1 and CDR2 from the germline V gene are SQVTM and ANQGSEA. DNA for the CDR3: TGCAGCTACTTAAAACAAGAGACCCAGTACTTC. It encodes CSYLKQETQYF.